The table lists the clone carrying this T cell receptor (beta chain) with a few counts. Its antigen is not known. Trimming stripped 0 bases from V and 5 bases from J, with 10 bases between. From germline, CDR1 is SGHVS and CDR2 FQNEAQ. This CDR3 has 14 residues. This sample is drawn from a study of cytomegalovirus exposure and HLA in healthy donors. Study observations and caveats: For most TCR sequences rarity was the rule, although some public TCRs occurred in many donors.

The PCR had 60 Vbeta and 13 Jbeta primers. Sequenced by immunoSEQ multiplex PCR; TCRdb stores in-frame clones only, minus some. The sample yields 85,000 to 100,000 clones, nearly 70% seen once. This receptor was identified in a man over 45 in good health and CMV-seronegative. The sample taken for sequencing was PBMCs. The rearrangement joins TRBV7-8 to TRBJ1-1; weak D call: TRBD1 (5 bases). The CDR3: CASSLAGGGTEAFF. As DNA, the CDR3 is TGTGCCAGCAGCTTAGCTGGGGGAGGGACTGAAGCTTTCTTT. The full variable domain, rest sourced from reference TRBV7-8 and TRBJ1-1, is GAGVSQSPRYKVAKRGQDVALRCDPISGHVSLFWYQQALGQGPEFLTYFQNEAQLDKSGLPSDRFFAERPEGSVSTLKIQRTQQEDSAVYLCASSLAGGGTEAFFGQGTRLTVV.